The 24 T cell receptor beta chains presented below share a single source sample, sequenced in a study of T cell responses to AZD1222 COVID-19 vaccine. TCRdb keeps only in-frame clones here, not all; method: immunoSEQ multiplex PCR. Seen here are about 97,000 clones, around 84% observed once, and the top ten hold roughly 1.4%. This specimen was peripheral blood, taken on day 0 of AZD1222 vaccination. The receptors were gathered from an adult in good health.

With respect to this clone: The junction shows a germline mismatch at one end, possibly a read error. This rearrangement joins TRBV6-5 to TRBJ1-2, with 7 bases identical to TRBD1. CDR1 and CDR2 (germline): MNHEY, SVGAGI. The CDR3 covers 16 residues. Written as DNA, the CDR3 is TGTGCCAGCAGTAACTCGAGGCGGCAGGGGGTTTTTGGCTACACCTTC. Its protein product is CASSNSRRQGVFGYTF.

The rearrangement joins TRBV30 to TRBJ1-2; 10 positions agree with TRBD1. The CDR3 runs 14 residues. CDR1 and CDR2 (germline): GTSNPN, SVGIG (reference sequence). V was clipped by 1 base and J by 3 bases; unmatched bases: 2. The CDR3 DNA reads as TGTGCCTGGAGTGCGACAGGGGGCGACTATGGCTACACCTTC. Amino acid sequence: CAWSATGGDYGYTF.

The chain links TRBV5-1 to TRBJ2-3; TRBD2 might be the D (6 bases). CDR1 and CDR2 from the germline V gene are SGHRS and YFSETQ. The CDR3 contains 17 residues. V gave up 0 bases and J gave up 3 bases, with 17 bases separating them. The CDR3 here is CASSLDVGLEGTDTQYF. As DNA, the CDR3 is TGCGCCAGCAGCTTGGACGTGGGGTTGGAGGGAACAGATACGCAGTATTTT. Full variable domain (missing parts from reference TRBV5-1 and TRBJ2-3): KAGVTQTPRYLIKTRGQQVTLSCSPISGHRSVSWYQQTPGQGLQFLFEYFSETQRNKGNFPGRFSGRQFSNSRSEMNVSTLELGDSALYLCASSLDVGLEGTDTQYFGPGTRLTVL.

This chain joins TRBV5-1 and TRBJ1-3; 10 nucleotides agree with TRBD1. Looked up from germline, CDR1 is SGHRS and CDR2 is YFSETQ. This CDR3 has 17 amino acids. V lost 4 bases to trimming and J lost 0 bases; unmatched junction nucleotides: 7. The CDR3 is CASSMGDRGYSGNTIYF. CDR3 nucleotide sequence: TGCGCCAGCAGCATGGGGGACAGGGGATACTCTGGAAACACCATATATTTT. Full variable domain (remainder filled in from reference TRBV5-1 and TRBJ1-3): KAGVTQTPRYLIKTRGQQVTLSCSPISGHRSVSWYQQTPGQGLQFLFEYFSETQRNKGNFPGRFSGRQFSNSRSEMNVSTLELGDSALYLCASSMGDRGYSGNTIYFGEGSWLTVV.

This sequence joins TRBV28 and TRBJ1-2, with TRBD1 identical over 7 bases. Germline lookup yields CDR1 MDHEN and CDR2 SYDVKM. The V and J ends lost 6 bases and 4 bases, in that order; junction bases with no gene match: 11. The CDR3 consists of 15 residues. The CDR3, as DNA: TGTGCCAGCAGCCAAAGACAGGGTTGGGGCTATGGCTACACCTTC. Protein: CASSQRQGWGYGYTF.

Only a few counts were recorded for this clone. The DNA for the CDR3 is TGCGCCAGCAGCACCGCTCTCAGGGGCAGGGGAGGGGTCTACGAGCAGTACTTC. Translating gives CASSTALRGRGGVYEQYF. The chain recombines TRBV5-1 with TRBJ2-7, with a weak D call TRBD2 (7 bases). The CDR3 has 18 amino acids. Per the germline V gene, CDR1 is SGHRS and CDR2 is YFSETQ. V lost 4 bases and J 3 bases, leaving 26 bases between the germline ends.

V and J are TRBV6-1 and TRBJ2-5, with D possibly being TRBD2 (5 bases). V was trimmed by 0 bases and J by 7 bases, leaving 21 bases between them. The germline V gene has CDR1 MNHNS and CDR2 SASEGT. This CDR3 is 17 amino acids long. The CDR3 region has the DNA TGTGCCAGCAGTGAAGCGCTTCGCGGAGGCGTAAGTCGGACCCAGTACTTC. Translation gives CASSEALRGGVSRTQYF.

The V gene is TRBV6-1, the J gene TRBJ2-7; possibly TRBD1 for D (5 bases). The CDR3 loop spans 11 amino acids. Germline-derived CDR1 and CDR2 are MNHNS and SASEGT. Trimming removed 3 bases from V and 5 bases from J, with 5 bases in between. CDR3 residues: CASSDRDEQYF. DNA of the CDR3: TGTGCCAGCAGTGACAGGGACGAGCAGTACTTC.

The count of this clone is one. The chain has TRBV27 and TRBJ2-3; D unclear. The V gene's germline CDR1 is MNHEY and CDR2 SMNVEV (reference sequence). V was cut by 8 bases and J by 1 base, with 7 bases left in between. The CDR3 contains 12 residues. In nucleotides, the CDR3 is TGTGCCAGCGGGGTTGGCACAGATACGCAGTATTTT. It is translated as CASGVGTDTQYF.

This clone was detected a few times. The CDR3 DNA reads as TGTGCCAGCAGCCGTACGGACAGGGCAGCTGGCTACACCTTC. It specifies CASSRTDRAAGYTF. The rearrangement uses TRBV9 and TRBJ1-2, with 8 nucleotides matching TRBD1. The CDR3 is 14 amino acids. Germline CDR1 SGDLS, CDR2 YYNGEE. The trim removed 4 bases at V and 7 bases at J, leaving 9 bases unmatched.

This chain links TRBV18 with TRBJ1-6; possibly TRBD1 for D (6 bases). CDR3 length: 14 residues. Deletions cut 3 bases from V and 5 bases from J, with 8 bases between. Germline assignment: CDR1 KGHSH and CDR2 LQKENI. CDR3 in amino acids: CASSPGQDNSPLHF. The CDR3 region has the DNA TGTGCCAGCTCACCGGGACAAGATAATTCACCCCTCCACTTT.

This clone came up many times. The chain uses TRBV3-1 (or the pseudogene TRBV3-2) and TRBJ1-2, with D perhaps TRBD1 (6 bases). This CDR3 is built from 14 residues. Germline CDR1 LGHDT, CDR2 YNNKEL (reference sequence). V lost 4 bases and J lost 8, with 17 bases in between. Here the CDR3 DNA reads TGTGCCAGCAGCCCAGGCCCGGGGGCAGGGGGCTACACCTTC. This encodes CASSPGPGAGGYTF.

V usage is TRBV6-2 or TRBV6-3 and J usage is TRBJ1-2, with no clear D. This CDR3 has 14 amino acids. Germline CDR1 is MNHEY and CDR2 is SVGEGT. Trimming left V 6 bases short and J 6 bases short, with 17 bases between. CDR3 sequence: CASSLLQTVDGYTF. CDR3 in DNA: TGTGCCAGCAGCCTCCTCCAGACGGTGGATGGCTACACCTTC.

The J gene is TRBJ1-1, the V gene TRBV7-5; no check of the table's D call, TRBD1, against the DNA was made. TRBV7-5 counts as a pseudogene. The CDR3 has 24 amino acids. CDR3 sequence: CVRSLYPQSHQGGRFYPSHTEAFF. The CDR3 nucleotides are TGTGTCAGAAGCTTATACCCGCAATCGCACCAGGGGGGCCGGTTTTACCCCTCTCACACTGAAGCTTTCTTT.

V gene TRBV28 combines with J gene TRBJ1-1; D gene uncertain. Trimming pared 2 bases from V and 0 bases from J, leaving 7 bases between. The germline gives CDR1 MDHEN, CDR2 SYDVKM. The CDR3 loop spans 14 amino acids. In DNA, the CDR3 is TGTGCCAGCAGTTTACGGCAGGTGAACACTGAAGCTTTCTTT. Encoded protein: CASSLRQVNTEAFF.

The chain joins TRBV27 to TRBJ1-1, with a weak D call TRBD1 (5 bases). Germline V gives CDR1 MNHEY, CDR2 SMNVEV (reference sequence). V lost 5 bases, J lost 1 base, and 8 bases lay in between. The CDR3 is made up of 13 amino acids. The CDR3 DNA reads TGTGCCAGCAGTATCGGACAGAACACTGAAGCTTTCTTT. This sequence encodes CASSIGQNTEAFF.

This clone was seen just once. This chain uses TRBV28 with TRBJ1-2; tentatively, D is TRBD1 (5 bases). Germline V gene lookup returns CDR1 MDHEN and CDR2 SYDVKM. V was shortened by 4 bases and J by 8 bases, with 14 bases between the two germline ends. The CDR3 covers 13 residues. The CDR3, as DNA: TGTGCCAGCAGTTCCTCGGACACGGGGGGCTACACCTTC. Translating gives CASSSSDTGGYTF.

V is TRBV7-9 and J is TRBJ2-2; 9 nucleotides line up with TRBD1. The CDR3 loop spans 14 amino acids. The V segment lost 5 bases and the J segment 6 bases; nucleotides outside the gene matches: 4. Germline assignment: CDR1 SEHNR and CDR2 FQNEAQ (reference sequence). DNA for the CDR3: TGTGCCAGCAGCGAGGGACAGGGATCCGGGGAGCTGTTTTTT. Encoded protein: CASSEGQGSGELFF.

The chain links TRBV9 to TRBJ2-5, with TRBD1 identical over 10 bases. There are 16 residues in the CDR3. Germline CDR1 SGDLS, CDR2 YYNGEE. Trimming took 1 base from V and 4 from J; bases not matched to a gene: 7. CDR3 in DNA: TGTGCCAGCAGCGTATCCGTGACAGGGGGCGCAGAGACCCAGTACTTC. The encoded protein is CASSVSVTGGAETQYF.

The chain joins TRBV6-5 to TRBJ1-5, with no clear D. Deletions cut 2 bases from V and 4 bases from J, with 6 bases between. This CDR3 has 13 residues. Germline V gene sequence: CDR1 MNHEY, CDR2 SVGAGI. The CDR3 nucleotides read TGTGCCAGCAGTTACCAACAGAATCAGCCCCAGCATTTT. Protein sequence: CASSYQQNQPQHF.

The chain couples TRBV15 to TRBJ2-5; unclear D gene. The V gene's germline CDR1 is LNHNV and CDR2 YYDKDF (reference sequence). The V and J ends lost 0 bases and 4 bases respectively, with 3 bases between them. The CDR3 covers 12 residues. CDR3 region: CATSRDVETQYF. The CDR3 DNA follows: TGTGCCACCAGCAGAGATGTAGAGACCCAGTACTTC. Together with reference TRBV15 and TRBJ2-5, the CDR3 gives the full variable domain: DAMVIQNPRYQVTQFGKPVTLSCSQTLNHNVMYWYQQKSSQAPKLLFHYYDKDFNNEADTPDNFQSRRPNTSFCFLDIRSPGLGDTAMYLCATSRDVETQYFGPGTRLLVL.

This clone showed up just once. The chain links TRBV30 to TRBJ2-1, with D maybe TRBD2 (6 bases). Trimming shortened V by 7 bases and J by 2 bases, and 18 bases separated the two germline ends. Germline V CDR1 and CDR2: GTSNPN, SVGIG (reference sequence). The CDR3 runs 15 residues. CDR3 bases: TGTGCCTTTTCCCCATCCTGGACTACCTACAATGAGCAGTTCTTC. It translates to CAFSPSWTTYNEQFF.

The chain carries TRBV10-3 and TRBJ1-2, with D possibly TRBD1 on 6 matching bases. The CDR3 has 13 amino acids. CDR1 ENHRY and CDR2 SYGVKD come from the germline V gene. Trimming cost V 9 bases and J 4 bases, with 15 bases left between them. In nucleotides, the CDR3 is TGTGCCATAACAAAGGAGGGGGGCTATGGCTACACCTTC. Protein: CAITKEGGYGYTF.

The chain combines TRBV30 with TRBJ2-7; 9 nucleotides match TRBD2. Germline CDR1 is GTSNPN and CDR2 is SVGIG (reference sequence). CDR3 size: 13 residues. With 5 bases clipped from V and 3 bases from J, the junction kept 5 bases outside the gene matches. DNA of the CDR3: TGTGCCTGGGCGGGAGGGTCGTACTACGAGCAGTACTTC. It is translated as CAWAGGSYYEQYF.